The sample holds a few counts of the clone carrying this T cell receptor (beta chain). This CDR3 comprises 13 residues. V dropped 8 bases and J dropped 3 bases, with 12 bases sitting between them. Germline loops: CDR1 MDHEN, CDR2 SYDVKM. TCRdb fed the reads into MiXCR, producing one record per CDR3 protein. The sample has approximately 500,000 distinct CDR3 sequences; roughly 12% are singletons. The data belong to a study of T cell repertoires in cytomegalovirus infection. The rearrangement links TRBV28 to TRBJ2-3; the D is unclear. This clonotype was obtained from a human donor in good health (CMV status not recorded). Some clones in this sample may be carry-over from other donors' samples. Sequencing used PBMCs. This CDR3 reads CASAPSGTDTQYF. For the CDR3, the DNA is TGTGCCAGCGCCCCCTCTGGGACAGATACGCAGTATTTT.